One T cell receptor beta chain is described in this entry. Trimming removed 8 bases from V and 6 bases from J, with 13 bases in between. Germline V gives CDR1 SEHNR, CDR2 FQNEAQ (reference sequence). The CDR3 is 12 amino acids. These data originate in a study of blood T cell repertoires in COVID-19. Study information: PBMCs, B-cell-depleted T cells, or T cells provided the cDNA or gDNA that made up the material.

TCRdb's table, derived via immunoSEQ multiplex PCR, lists solely in-frame clones and lacks some. Among 59,000 or so clones listed, roughly 70% were seen once. The chain uses TRBV7-9 and TRBJ1-1; D is undetermined. The TCR comes from a woman aged 45-59 years with active or convalescent COVID-19. The sequencing input was peripheral blood. Here the CDR3 DNA reads TGTGCCAGCGGGAGAGCCCGGCCTGAAGCTTTCTTT. This translates into CASGRARPEAFF. The entire variable domain, with the rest obtained from reference TRBV7-9 and TRBJ1-1, is as follows: DTGVSQNPRHKITKRGQNVTFRCDPISEHNRLYWYRQTLGQGPEFLTYFQNEAQLEKSRLLSDRFSAERPKGSFSTLEIQRTEQGDSAMYLCASGRARPEAFFGQGTRLTVV.